These 12 T cell receptor beta chains came from one sample sequenced in a study of low-dose radiotherapy and immunotherapy resistance in tumors. The time point: after trial treatment. Stated treatment: LDRT plus nivolumab, ipilimumab, low-dose cyclophosphamide and aspirin (RACIN trial). With TRAV- and TRBV-specific primers, first-strand cDNA was made, covering the alpha and beta chains. TCR amplification ran 15 to 25 PCR cycles using constant-region and V-primer adapter primers. MiXCR was run by TCRdb on the reads, yielding one entry per CDR3 protein. The table includes almost 45,000 distinct CDR3 sequences, around 25% detected once. The sample consisted of PBMCs, taken after low-dose radiotherapy plus immunotherapy. The receptors come from a male donor with prostate cancer.

This clonotype was recorded at least ten times. V usage is TRBV14 and J usage is TRBJ2-2; D might be TRBD1 (6 bases). V lost 4 bases and J 3 bases, leaving 15 bases between the germline ends. Germline CDR1 SGHDN, CDR2 FVKESK. CDR3 length: 16 amino acids. The CDR3 region has the DNA TGTGCCAGCAGCCCGAGGGGGTTTTCGGACACCGGGGAGCTGTTTTTT. This sequence encodes CASSPRGFSDTGELFF.

To note about this clonotype: Given a far larger clone just one base away, this is likely a sequencing read error. V is TRBV4-3 and J is TRBJ2-2; maybe TRBD2 (6 bases). CDR3 length: 12 amino acids. Per germline, CDR1 LGHNA and CDR2 YSLEER. CDR3 nucleotide sequence: TGCGCCAGCAGCGAGGACGGCGGGGAGCCGTTTTTT. It specifies CASSEDGGEPFF.

There are many counts of this clonotype. This rearrangement joins TRBV29-1 to TRBJ1-2; D is perhaps TRBD1 (6 bases). Per germline, CDR1 SQVTM and CDR2 ANQGSEA. The CDR3 length is 13 residues. V was shortened by 5 bases and J by 7 bases, with 17 bases between the two germline ends. The CDR3 here is CSVPDQGQSGYTF. The CDR3 bases are TGCAGCGTTCCTGACCAGGGGCAGAGTGGCTACACCTTC. Together with reference TRBV29-1 and TRBJ1-2, the CDR3 gives the full variable domain: SAVISQKPSRDICQRGTSLTIQCQVDSQVTMMFWYRQQPGQSLTLIATANQGSEATYESGFVIDKFPISRPNLTFSTLTVSNMSPEDSSIYLCSVPDQGQSGYTFGSGTRLTVV.

This clonotype was counted at least ten times. The V gene is TRBV3-1, the J gene TRBJ1-5, with D possibly TRBD1 on 5 matching bases. The V end was cut by 0 bases, the J end by 11 bases, with 11 bases between. Germline V gene data show CDR1 as LGHDT and CDR2 as YNNKEL (reference sequence). The CDR3 spans 13 residues. The CDR3 reads CASSQESGRSQHF. CDR3 coding DNA: TGTGCCAGCAGCCAAGAGTCAGGGCGGTCCCAGCATTTT.

This clonotype was observed at least ten times. This chain connects TRBV18 to TRBJ2-3; D gene unclear. Trimming stripped 5 bases from V and 5 bases from J, with 2 bases between. Germline loops: CDR1 KGHSH, CDR2 LQKENI. This CDR3 has 10 residues. The CDR3 DNA follows: TGTGCCAGCTCAAAAGATACGCAGTATTTT. As protein: CASSKDTQYF.

This clonotype was counted many times. The genes are TRBV2 and TRBJ2-1; 9 nucleotides align to TRBD1. Per germline, CDR1 SNHLY and CDR2 FYNNEI. The CDR3 is made up of 15 amino acids. J lost 3 bases, V lost 5 bases, and 5 bases had no gene match. The DNA of the CDR3 is TGTGCCAGCAGTTCACAGGGGGCAGGCTACAATGAGCAGTTCTTC. It codes for CASSSQGAGYNEQFF.

This chain joins TRBV30 and TRBJ2-3, with D unresolved. The CDR3 extends over 13 amino acids. Germline values: CDR1 GTSNPN, CDR2 SVGIG (reference sequence). The V gene lost 1 base and the J gene lost 5 bases, with 10 bases spanning the gap. CDR3 residues: CAWSEGTRDTQYF. As DNA, the CDR3 is TGTGCCTGGAGTGAGGGCACAAGAGATACGCAGTATTTT.

This clonotype has at least ten counts. This chain joins TRBV7-2 and TRBJ1-1, with D tentatively TRBD1 (6 bases). Trimming took off 1 base at V and 10 bases at J, with 16 bases between the two ends. The germline CDR1 and CDR2 sequences are SGHTA and FQGNSA. The CDR3 extends over 14 amino acids. For the CDR3, the DNA is TGTGCCAGCAGCTTAGATCCTGCGGGGGCGAGAGCTTTCTTT. This encodes CASSLDPAGARAFF.

This clonotype has at least ten counts. The J gene is TRBJ2-3, the V gene TRBV7-9, with TRBD2 as a possible D gene (6 bases). The germline V gene has CDR1 SEHNR and CDR2 FQNEAQ (reference sequence). V was clipped by 2 bases and J by 0 bases, with 12 bases between them. The CDR3 extends over 16 amino acids. The CDR3 DNA is TGTGCCAGCAGCTTAACTCACGGGGGTAGCACAGATACGCAGTATTTT. This sequence encodes CASSLTHGGSTDTQYF.

In its sample, this clonotype was seen many times. The CDR3 DNA follows: TGTGCCAGCAGCCAAGACCCTCGCAATGAGCAGTTCTTC. Encoded protein: CASSQDPRNEQFF. This chain uses TRBV3-1 with TRBJ2-1; D remains unclear. Germline V gene lookup returns CDR1 LGHDT and CDR2 YNNKEL (reference sequence). The CDR3 consists of 13 residues. The germline V and J ends were trimmed by 0 bases and 6 bases, with 6 bases remaining between them.

The V gene is TRBV24-1, the J gene TRBJ2-5; no reliable D call. This CDR3 is built from 11 residues. V was shortened by 0 bases and J by 6 bases, with 1 base between the two germline ends. Germline CDR1 reads KGHDR; CDR2 reads SFDVKD. CDR3 bases: TGTGCCACCAGTGATTTGAAGACCCAGTACTTC. This sequence encodes CATSDLKTQYF.

This clonotype showed up many times. V gene TRBV7-3 combines with J gene TRBJ1-5; no firm D call. Trimming stripped 1 base from V and 4 bases from J, with 14 bases between. The CDR3 sequence is 16 residues long. Germline V CDR1 and CDR2: SGHTA, FQGTGA. The CDR3 DNA reads TGTGCCAGCAGCTTAATGAAATGGAGGACTAATCAGCCCCAGCATTTT. Translation: CASSLMKWRTNQPQHF.